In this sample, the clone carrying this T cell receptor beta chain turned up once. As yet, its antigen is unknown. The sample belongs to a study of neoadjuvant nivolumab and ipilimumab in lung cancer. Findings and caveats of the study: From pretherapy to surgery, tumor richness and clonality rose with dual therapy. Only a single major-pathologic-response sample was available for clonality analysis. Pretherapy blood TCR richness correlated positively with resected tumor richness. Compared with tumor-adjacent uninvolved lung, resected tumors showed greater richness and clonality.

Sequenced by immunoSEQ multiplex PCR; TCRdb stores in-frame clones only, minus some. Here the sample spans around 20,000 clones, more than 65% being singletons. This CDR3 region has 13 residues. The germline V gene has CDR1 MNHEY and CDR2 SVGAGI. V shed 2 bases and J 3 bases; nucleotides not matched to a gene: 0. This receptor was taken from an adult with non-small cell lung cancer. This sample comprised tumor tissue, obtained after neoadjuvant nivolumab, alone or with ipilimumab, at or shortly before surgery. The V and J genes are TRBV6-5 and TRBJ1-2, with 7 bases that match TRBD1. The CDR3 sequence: CASSYGQDYGYTF. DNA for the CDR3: TGTGCCAGCAGTTACGGACAGGACTATGGCTACACCTTC.